This entry lists 27 T cell receptor beta chains sequenced from one sample in a study of T cell repertoires in cytomegalovirus infection (dated by TCRdb to about 2019). The treatment or condition label of this sample denotes: in vitro stimulation with specific CMV peptide epitopes to enrich CMV-specific T cells. Sequencer: Illumina HiSeq 1500. The public reads were quality trimmed at Q25 with fastp and then assembled into clones with MiXCR by TCRdb, keeping productive beta chains. Entries are consolidated by CDR3 protein sequence, retaining the most common genes and DNA. Counted in this sample were some 800,000 distinct CDR3 sequences; around a third of them appeared once. The top ten hold roughly 12% of the sample. No antigens are known for them. The sample was cultured CD8+ T cells from PBMCs, taken from culture after CMV antigen stimulation. These receptors were obtained from a human donor in good health (CMV status not recorded). Some clones in this sample may be carry-over from other donors' samples.

This clonotype has a count of ten or more. The chain combines TRBV7-6 with TRBJ2-7; no clear D. The V gene lost 1 base and the J gene lost 5 bases, with 6 bases spanning the gap. The CDR3 extends over 12 amino acids. Germline V gene lookup returns CDR1 SGHVS and CDR2 FNYEAQ. The CDR3 DNA sequence: TGTGCCAGCAGCTTAGGGTCGGACGAGCAGTACTTC. This sequence encodes CASSLGSDEQYF.

V and J are TRBV5-6 and TRBJ1-3; 9 bases are a match to TRBD1. The CDR3 length is 18 residues. V was clipped by 2 bases and J by 1 base; unmatched bases: 10. The V gene's germline CDR1 is SGHDT and CDR2 YYEEEE. The CDR3 DNA reads TGTGCCAGCAGCTTCGGGACAGGGTTACCGATTTCTGGAAACACCATATATTTT. Translation gives CASSFGTGLPISGNTIYF.

The V call is TRBV7-2, the J call TRBJ2-2; 7 bases map to TRBD2. Germline V gene sequence: CDR1 SGHTA, CDR2 FQGNSA. Trimming took 1 base from V and 0 from J; bases not matched to a gene: 11. The CDR3 totals 19 residues. CDR3 bases: TGTGCCAGCAGCTTAGAGGGTTGGTGGGGGGGATCGAACACCGGGGAGCTGTTTTTT. Its protein product is CASSLEGWWGGSNTGELFF.

This clonotype was seen more than once but under ten times. This could be a read error, since a much larger clone is one nucleotide away. This chain's CDR3 is CASSQARMNTEAFF. CDR3 DNA: TGCGCCAGCAGCCAAGCTCGGATGAACACTGAAGCTTTCTTT. V is TRBV4-1 and J is TRBJ1-1; D is uncertain. The germline V gene has CDR1 MGHRA and CDR2 YSYEKL. The CDR3 runs 14 residues. Trimming pared 1 base from V and 0 bases from J, leaving 6 bases between.

This clonotype was detected a few times. The chain couples TRBV7-9 to TRBJ2-1, with 8 nucleotides matching TRBD1. The germline gives CDR1 SEHNR, CDR2 FQNEAQ (reference sequence). The junction had 6 bases not matched to a gene; V was cut back by 1 base and J by 4 bases. The CDR3 totals 16 residues. The chain's CDR3 is CASSLDQGAIYNEQFF. The CDR3 coding sequence is TGTGCCAGCAGCTTAGATCAGGGGGCGATTTACAATGAGCAGTTCTTC.

The chain has TRBV5-5 and TRBJ1-1; no clear D. The CDR3 is 13 residues long. V shed 0 bases and J shed 11 bases, with 14 bases lying between them. Per germline, CDR1 SGHKS and CDR2 YYEKEE (reference sequence). The CDR3 sequence: CASSLGRVDGAFF. The CDR3, as DNA: TGTGCCAGCAGCTTGGGCCGGGTCGACGGTGCTTTCTTT.

In the case of this clonotype: The germline gene is not matched at one end of the junction; a read error may be the cause. The V call is TRBV7-9, the J call TRBJ1-5, with D possibly matching TRBD1 (6 bases). The CDR3 runs 17 residues. Per the germline V gene, CDR1 is SEHNR and CDR2 is FQNEAQ (reference sequence). Here the CDR3 DNA reads TGTGCCAGCAGCTCAACTTCGGGGGCTAGCTCAAATCGGCCCCAGCATTTT. Encoded protein: CASSSTSGASSNRPQHF. Full variable domain (outside the CDR3, taken from reference TRBV7-9 and TRBJ1-5): DTGVSQNPRHKITKRGQNVTFRCDPISEHNRLYWYRQTLGQGPEFLTYFQNEAQLEKSRLLSDRFSAERPKGSFSTLEIQRTEQGDSAMYLCASSSTSGASSNRPQHFGDGTRLSIL.

The CDR3 nucleotides read TGCAGTGCTAGAGATAAGGTCTCCCCCTACGAGCAGTACTTC. Residues: CSARDKVSPYEQYF. The V gene is TRBV20-1, the J gene TRBJ2-7; no firm D call. The CDR3 is made up of 14 amino acids. The germline V and J ends were trimmed by 0 bases and 2 bases, with 11 bases remaining between them. CDR1 is DFQATT and CDR2 is SNEGSKA in the germline V gene (reference sequence).

In DNA, the CDR3 is TGTGCCAGCAGCTTAGAGGGTTTGGGCGAGCAGTACTTC. It specifies CASSLEGLGEQYF. The V gene is TRBV7-2, the J gene TRBJ2-7; no clear D gene. Germline-derived CDR1 and CDR2 are SGHTA and FQGNSA. CDR3 size: 13 residues. Trimming left V 1 base short and J 6 bases short, with 10 bases between.

The chain uses TRBV4-1 and TRBJ1-5, with D tentatively TRBD1 (6 bases). Germline CDR1 MGHRA, CDR2 YSYEKL. CDR3 length: 16 amino acids. V was shortened by 0 bases and J by 1 base, with 10 bases between the two germline ends. CDR3 sequence (DNA): TGCGCCAGCAGCCAAGATCGACAGGTCAGCAATCAGCCCCAGCATTTT. This encodes CASSQDRQVSNQPQHF.

The chain combines TRBV6-1 with TRBJ1-1, with 7 bases aligning to TRBD1. V gave up 6 bases and J gave up 11 bases; unmatched junction bases: 12. The CDR3 contains 13 residues. Germline V CDR1 and CDR2: MNHNS, SASEGT. The CDR3 loop reads CASREPGQEWAFF. Here the CDR3 DNA reads TGTGCCAGCAGAGAGCCTGGACAGGAATGGGCTTTCTTT.

V usage is TRBV29-1 and J usage is TRBJ1-1; TRBD1 matches at 8 bases. Germline loops: CDR1 SQVTM, CDR2 ANQGSEA. V dropped 6 bases and J dropped 4; count of bases not matched to a gene: 10. The CDR3 length is 14 residues. CDR3 sequence (DNA): TGCAGCGTCCTCTCGGACAGGGAGATCACTGAAGCTTTCTTT. Amino acids: CSVLSDREITEAFF.

This clonotype was counted ten times or more. The chain combines TRBV7-6 with TRBJ2-3; D is possibly TRBD2 (6 bases). Deletions cut 5 bases from V and 2 bases from J, with 17 bases between. Germline V gene data show CDR1 as SGHVS and CDR2 as FNYEAQ. CDR3 length: 16 amino acids. CDR3: CASSQTSSRNTDTQYF. The CDR3, as DNA: TGTGCCAGCAGCCAAACTAGCAGTCGGAACACAGATACGCAGTATTTT. The full variable domain, in which reference TRBV7-6 and TRBJ2-3 provide the parts outside the CDR3, is GAGVSQSPRYKVTKRGQDVALRCDPISGHVSLYWYRQALGQGPEFLTYFNYEAQQDKSGLPNDRFSAERPEGSISTLTIQRTEQRDSAMYRCASSQTSSRNTDTQYFGPGTRLTVL.

This clonotype was recorded many times. The chain recombines TRBV12-3 or TRBV12-4 with TRBJ1-1; TRBD1 agrees at 7 bases. The CDR3 is made up of 13 amino acids. The V gene end was trimmed by 6 bases and the J gene end by 4 bases; junction bases not matched to a gene: 5. The CDR3 loop is CASSADRATEAFF. CDR3 sequence (DNA): TGTGCCAGCAGCGCTGACAGGGCCACTGAAGCTTTCTTT.

This chain connects TRBV19 to TRBJ2-3; D is unresolved. The CDR3 loop spans 14 amino acids. Germline lookup yields CDR1 LNHDA and CDR2 SQIVND (reference sequence). Trimming left V 0 bases short and J 4 bases short, with 8 bases between. The CDR3 DNA follows: TGTGCCAGTAGTATAGATATCGATTCAGATACGCAGTATTTT. This encodes CASSIDIDSDTQYF.

This clonotype was seen repeatedly, ten times or more. The genes are TRBV6-2 or TRBV6-3 and TRBJ2-1; 8 bases fit TRBD2. CDR1 is MNHEY, CDR2 SVGEGT, per germline. The CDR3 contains 14 residues. With 5 bases clipped from V and 10 bases from J, the junction kept 10 bases outside the gene matches. The CDR3 spells CASSNEAGVKEQFF. In DNA, the CDR3 is TGTGCCAGCAGTAACGAAGCGGGGGTTAAGGAGCAGTTCTTC.

The chain joins TRBV19 to TRBJ1-6; unclear D gene. The germline V and J ends were trimmed by 6 bases and 10 bases, with 13 bases remaining between them. Germline loops: CDR1 LNHDA, CDR2 SQIVND (reference sequence). The CDR3 spans 13 residues. CDR3 amino acids: CASREGPLSPLHF. The CDR3 coding sequence is TGTGCCAGTAGGGAAGGACCTCTGTCACCCCTCCACTTT. Drawing the rest from reference TRBV19 and TRBJ1-6, the complete variable domain is DGGITQSPKYLFRKEGQNVTLSCEQNLNHDAMYWYRQDPGQGLRLIYYSQIVNDFQKGDIAEGYSVSREKKESFPLTVTSAQKNPTAFYLCASREGPLSPLHFGNGTRLTVT.

The rearrangement links TRBV7-9 to TRBJ1-2; weak D call: TRBD1 (5 bases). Trimming took 5 bases from V and 8 from J, leaving 15 bases between them. The CDR3 extends over 13 amino acids. Germline CDR1 SEHNR, CDR2 FQNEAQ (reference sequence). CDR3 in DNA: TGTGCCAGCAGCGCCACAGGAGGTGTAGGCTACACCTTC. Translating gives CASSATGGVGYTF.

This clonotype has a handful of counts. CDR3 in amino acids: CASSLVPNGELFF. The CDR3 bases are TGCGCCAGCAGCTTGGTGCCCAACGGGGAGCTGTTTTTT. The chain joins TRBV5-1 to TRBJ2-2; D not certain. Per the germline V gene, CDR1 is SGHRS and CDR2 is YFSETQ. Trimming left V 0 bases short and J 7 bases short, with 7 bases between. The CDR3 length is 13 residues.

This clonotype was detected a few times. This sequence joins TRBV7-9 and TRBJ2-7; 7 nucleotides align to TRBD2. There are 13 residues in the CDR3. Germline V gives CDR1 SEHNR, CDR2 FQNEAQ (reference sequence). V dropped 4 bases and J dropped 5; count of bases not matched to a gene: 5. The CDR3 region is CASSYLGRHEQYF. CDR3 bases: TGTGCCAGCAGCTATCTCGGGAGGCACGAGCAGTACTTC. The entire variable domain, with the rest obtained from reference TRBV7-9 and TRBJ2-7, is as follows: DTGVSQNPRHKITKRGQNVTFRCDPISEHNRLYWYRQTLGQGPEFLTYFQNEAQLEKSRLLSDRFSAERPKGSFSTLEIQRTEQGDSAMYLCASSYLGRHEQYFGPGTRLTVT.

This clonotype was seen a few times. The V call is TRBV5-1, the J call TRBJ2-1, with 9 bases matching TRBD2. After removal of 0 bases from V and 11 bases from J, the junction contained 12 bases not matched to a gene. CDR1 and CDR2 (germline): SGHRS, YFSETQ. CDR3 size: 16 residues. CDR3 in amino acids: CASSLDQPAGGSKQFF. The DNA of the CDR3 is TGCGCCAGCAGCTTGGATCAGCCAGCGGGGGGCTCAAAGCAGTTCTTC.

The table lists this clonotype with a few counts. The chain carries TRBV7-9 and TRBJ1-2; no clear D gene. The CDR3 has 14 residues. The V end was cut by 2 bases, the J end by 2 bases, with 9 bases between. From germline, CDR1 is SEHNR and CDR2 FQNEAQ (reference sequence). DNA for the CDR3: TGTGCCAGCAGCTTAATTGAGGAAAACTATGGCTACACCTTC. This gives the protein CASSLIEENYGYTF.

This chain links TRBV29-1 with TRBJ2-7; TRBD1 aligns across 7 bases. The germline CDR1 and CDR2 sequences are SQVTM and ANQGSEA. With V trimmed by 5 bases and J by 2 bases, 6 bases remained unmatched. This CDR3 spans 13 amino acids. This chain's CDR3 is CSVRTGTTYEQYF. The CDR3 nucleotides read TGCAGCGTTCGGACAGGAACCACCTACGAGCAGTACTTC.

The chain joins TRBV12-3 or TRBV12-4 to TRBJ2-7, with D unresolved. Trimming took off 2 bases at V and 3 bases at J, with 5 bases between the two ends. The CDR3 loop spans 12 amino acids. This chain's CDR3 is CASSLRDYEQYF. The CDR3, as DNA: TGTGCCAGCAGTTTACGAGACTACGAGCAGTACTTC.

Points on this clonotype: One base away lies a much larger clone, so this may be a sequencing read error. V gene TRBV6-2 or TRBV6-3 combines with J gene TRBJ2-1; TRBD2 matches 9 bases. The CDR3 extends over 15 amino acids. Germline CDR1 MNHEY, CDR2 SVGEGT. V lost 7 bases to trimming and J lost 6 bases; unmatched junction nucleotides: 10. CDR3 region: CASKPGLATCNEQFF. The DNA for the CDR3 is TGTGCCAGCAAACCGGGACTAGCAACCTGCAATGAGCAGTTCTTC.

This chain uses TRBV2 with TRBJ1-5; D gene uncertain. The germline V and J ends were trimmed by 3 bases and 4 bases, with 10 bases remaining between them. The CDR3 is made up of 14 amino acids. Germline CDR1 SNHLY, CDR2 FYNNEI. CDR3 protein: CASSDPSYNQPQHF. CDR3 sequence (DNA): TGTGCCAGCAGTGACCCCAGTTATAATCAGCCCCAGCATTTT.

This clonotype was recorded many times. This chain uses TRBV7-9 with TRBJ2-7; unclear D gene. CDR1 is SEHNR, CDR2 FQNEAQ, per germline (reference sequence). The CDR3 is 13 amino acids. Trimming stripped 0 bases from V and 0 bases from J, with 3 bases between. CDR3 residues: CASSLAHSYEQYF. The DNA of the CDR3 is TGTGCCAGCAGCTTAGCGCACTCCTACGAGCAGTACTTC. Based on the CDR3 plus reference TRBV7-9 and TRBJ2-7, the full variable domain is DTGVSQNPRHKITKRGQNVTFRCDPISEHNRLYWYRQTLGQGPEFLTYFQNEAQLEKSRLLSDRFSAERPKGSFSTLEIQRTEQGDSAMYLCASSLAHSYEQYFGPGTRLTVT.